Listed below are T cell receptor beta chains from one sample, sequenced in a study of blood T cell repertoires in COVID-19. Produced via immunoSEQ multiplex PCR; TCRdb's table is partial and in-frame only. The repertoire holds 250,000 to 350,000 clones, with around 90% as singletons. Sequencing was carried out using peripheral blood. These receptor sequences come from a woman between 40 and 55 years old who had recovered from COVID-19. CDR3s include the opening cysteine and the closing phenylalanine or tryptophan. The order of the fields is clone size, J gene, D gene, V gene, CDR3 protein, CDR3 DNA. A D gene is named only where the DNA matches it firmly. Expanded clones are given a class, and other clones once, few, many or no size at all.

clone_size: .; j_call: TRBJ1-3; d_call: TRBD1; v_call: TRBV7-2; cdr3_aa: CASSPGQVRSGNTIYF; cdr3_nt: TGTGCCAGCAGCCCCGGACAGGTCCGCTCTGGAAACACCATATATTTT
clone_size: .; j_call: TRBJ2-1; d_call: .; v_call: TRBV7-9; cdr3_aa: CASRLLQGEQFF; cdr3_nt: TGTGCCAGCAGACTGCTACAGGGTGAGCAGTTCTTC
clone_size: .; j_call: TRBJ2-5; d_call: TRBD2; v_call: TRBV28; cdr3_aa: CASSPTSGRAHQETQYF; cdr3_nt: TGTGCCAGCAGTCCAACTAGCGGGAGGGCCCATCAAGAGACCCAGTACTTC
clone_size: .; j_call: TRBJ2-5; d_call: .; v_call: TRBV27; cdr3_aa: CASSLKGGGPQETQYF; cdr3_nt: TGTGCCAGCAGTTTAAAGGGGGGGGGACCCCAAGAGACCCAGTACTTC
clone_size: .; j_call: TRBJ1-4; d_call: .; v_call: TRBV4-2; cdr3_aa: CASSHTSRQDATNEKLFF; cdr3_nt: TGTGCCAGCAGCCATACCTCAAGACAGGACGCAACTAATGAAAAACTGTTTTTT
clone_size: .; j_call: TRBJ1-4; d_call: TRBD1; v_call: TRBV28; cdr3_aa: CASSSPGQEDEKLFF; cdr3_nt: TGTGCCAGCAGTTCGCCGGGACAGGAGGATGAAAAACTGTTTTTT
clone_size: .; j_call: TRBJ2-2; d_call: .; v_call: TRBV6-5; cdr3_aa: CASSYETPNTGELFF; cdr3_nt: TGTGCCAGCAGTTACGAGACTCCTAACACCGGGGAGCTGTTTTTT
clone_size: .; j_call: TRBJ1-4; d_call: .; v_call: TRBV27; cdr3_aa: CASRRLDRNNEKLFF; cdr3_nt: TGTGCCAGCAGGCGCCTGGACAGAAATAATGAAAAACTGTTTTTT
clone_size: .; j_call: TRBJ2-5; d_call: TRBD2; v_call: TRBV10-3; cdr3_aa: CAISAKGLAALQETQYF; cdr3_nt: TGTGCCATCAGTGCAAAGGGACTAGCGGCCCTCCAAGAGACCCAGTACTTC
clone_size: .; j_call: TRBJ2-5; d_call: .; v_call: TRBV7-9; cdr3_aa: CASSSARYQETQYF; cdr3_nt: TGTGCCAGCAGCTCGGCGAGGTACCAAGAGACCCAGTACTTC
clone_size: .; j_call: TRBJ2-3; d_call: TRBD2; v_call: TRBV5-1; cdr3_aa: CASSPLAGGTDTQYF; cdr3_nt: TGCGCCAGCAGCCCTTTGGCGGGAGGGACCGATACGCAGTATTTT
clone_size: .; j_call: TRBJ2-2; d_call: TRBD2; v_call: TRBV7-9; cdr3_aa: CASSSGLAGTGELFF; cdr3_nt: TGTGCCAGCAGCTCGGGACTAGCGGGCACCGGGGAGCTGTTTTTT
clone_size: .; j_call: TRBJ2-7; d_call: .; v_call: TRBV7-9; cdr3_aa: CASSYNQGPHYEQYF; cdr3_nt: TGTGCCAGCAGCTATAACCAGGGGCCCCACTACGAGCAGTACTTC
clone_size: .; j_call: TRBJ2-1; d_call: TRBD2; v_call: TRBV5-4; cdr3_aa: CASSLAGERYNEQFF; cdr3_nt: TGTGCCAGCAGCTTAGCGGGAGAACGGTACAATGAGCAGTTCTTC
clone_size: .; j_call: TRBJ1-4; d_call: .; v_call: TRBV25-1; cdr3_aa: CASSEYMGGEKLFF; cdr3_nt: TGTGCCAGCAGTGAATATATGGGGGGTGAAAAACTGTTTTTT
clone_size: .; j_call: TRBJ2-7; d_call: .; v_call: TRBV30; cdr3_aa: CAWQKQGARYEQYF; cdr3_nt: TGTGCCTGGCAGAAACAGGGCGCTAGGTACGAGCAGTACTTC
clone_size: .; j_call: TRBJ2-5; d_call: TRBD1; v_call: TRBV6-6; cdr3_aa: CASSPTGGSWKETQYF; cdr3_nt: TGTGCCAGCAGCCCCACAGGGGGGAGCTGGAAAGAGACCCAGTACTTC
clone_size: few; j_call: TRBJ2-3; d_call: TRBD2; v_call: TRBV5-1; cdr3_aa: CASRDPSGSSDTQYF; cdr3_nt: TGCGCCAGCCGAGACCCTAGCGGGAGTTCAGATACGCAGTATTTT